This is a list of T cell receptor beta chains from one sample in a study of T-cell reconstitution after alpha-beta-depleted transplantation in children. TCRdb used MiXCR to reprocess the PCR reads, holding one entry per CDR3 protein. The profile shows approximately 590,000 distinct CDR3 sequences, roughly a tenth of them singletons. The source material was PBMCs from the stem cell graft donor, sampled from the stem cell graft. The receptors derive from a human donor who donated a stem cell graft to a child with acute myeloid leukemia. The CDR3 runs from the conserved cysteine through the conserved F or W. D genes are given only for firm matches. Where a row states a size, it is once, few, many or the class of an expanded clone; other rows omit it.

v_call	d_call	clone_size	j_call	cdr3_aa	cdr3_nt
TRBV5-1	TRBD2	many	TRBJ2-1	CASSLGASGTNEQFF	TGCGCCAGCAGCTTGGGGGCTAGCGGGACTAATGAGCAGTTCTTC
TRBV5-1	.	many	TRBJ1-2	CASSLELFGTLYYGYTF	TGCGCCAGCAGCTTGGAATTGTTTGGGACTCTATACTATGGCTACACCTTC
TRBV6-5	TRBD2	many	TRBJ2-3	CASNGLAGTDTQYF	TGTGCCAGCAACGGACTAGCGGGAACAGATACGCAGTATTTT
TRBV6-5	.	.	TRBJ1-4	CASSYVSNEKLFF	TGTGCCAGCAGTTACGTCAGCAATGAAAAACTGTTTTTT
TRBV20-1	.	few	TRBJ1-1	CSAREQGANTEAFF	TGCAGTGCTAGGGAACAGGGTGCGAACACTGAAGCTTTCTTT
TRBV6-5	TRBD1	many	TRBJ2-6	CASSYDKQGASGANVLTF	TGTGCCAGCAGTTACGACAAACAGGGGGCTTCTGGGGCCAACGTCCTGACTTTC
TRBV7-9	TRBD2	.	TRBJ2-7	CASSLGIGLAIYEQYF	TGTGCCAGCAGCTTAGGTATCGGACTAGCGATATACGAGCAGTACTTC
TRBV10-3	.	few	TRBJ1-2	CAISESKGQRGHGYTF	TGTGCCATCAGTGAGTCGAAGGGTCAGCGAGGGCATGGCTACACCTTC
TRBV12-3/TRBV12-4	TRBD2	many	TRBJ2-3	CASSYGRADTQYF	TGTGCCAGCAGTTACGGGAGGGCAGATACGCAGTATTTT
TRBV2	TRBD2	.	TRBJ2-3	CASIGARTSATDTQYF	TGTGCCAGCATAGGTGCCCGGACTAGCGCTACAGATACGCAGTATTTT
TRBV5-6	TRBD1	.	TRBJ2-5	CASSSGTGAETQYF	TGTGCCAGCAGTTCCGGGACAGGGGCGGAGACCCAGTACTTC
TRBV30	TRBD2	.	TRBJ2-3	CAWGIAGGDTDTQYF	TGTGCCTGGGGCATAGCGGGTGGTGACACAGATACGCAGTATTTT
TRBV10-3	TRBD2	few	TRBJ2-1	CAISPLAGSDHEQFF	TGTGCCATCAGTCCCCTAGCGGGTAGTGACCATGAGCAGTTCTTC
TRBV29-1	TRBD1	few	TRBJ1-2	CSVGTPEGADGYTF	TGCAGCGTCGGGACCCCGGAGGGGGCTGATGGCTACACCTTC
TRBV7-2	.	.	TRBJ1-1	CASSWGGMNTEAFF	TGTGCCAGCAGCTGGGGGGGCATGAACACTGAAGCTTTCTTT
TRBV7-8	TRBD1	.	TRBJ2-2	CASSLQGADTGELFF	TGTGCCAGCAGCTTACAGGGGGCGGACACCGGGGAGCTGTTTTTT
TRBV7-9	.	few	TRBJ2-3	CASSFAVNTDTQYF	TGTGCCAGCAGCTTCGCTGTAAACACAGATACGCAGTATTTT
TRBV15	TRBD2	many	TRBJ2-5	CATSSARGGETQYF	TGTGCCACCAGCAGTGCCCGGGGGGGAGAGACCCAGTACTTC
TRBV5-1	TRBD2	.	TRBJ2-1	CASSSILAGVVSYNEQFF	TGCGCCAGCAGTTCAATTTTAGCGGGAGTAGTATCCTACAATGAGCAGTTCTTC
TRBV10-3	.	few	TRBJ2-1	CAISDGEQFF	TGTGCCATCAGTGATGGTGAGCAGTTCTTC
TRBV20-1	.	few	TRBJ1-6	CSAAGTKF	TGCAGTGCAGCCGGGACCAAGTTT
TRBV6-2/TRBV6-3	.	.	TRBJ2-7	CASSYPRLDRTYEQYF	TGTGCCAGCAGTTATCCCCGACTAGATAGGACCTACGAGCAGTACTTC
TRBV28	.	.	TRBJ1-5	CASRLQGKGEPQHF	TGTGCCAGCAGACTACAGGGCAAGGGCGAGCCCCAGCATTTT
TRBV6-5	.	few	TRBJ2-1	CASSRVGSYNEQFF	TGTGCCAGCAGCAGGGTGGGCTCCTACAATGAGCAGTTCTTC
TRBV6-5	TRBD1	few	TRBJ2-5	CASSYAGTGSQETQYF	TGTGCCAGCAGTTACGCCGGGACAGGGTCCCAAGAGACCCAGTACTTC
TRBV7-2	.	.	TRBJ2-7	CASSSDQRTGEQYF	TGTGCCAGCAGCTCGGACCAGCGTACGGGCGAGCAGTACTTC
TRBV2	TRBD2	many	TRBJ2-2	CASSEKGRGTGELFF	TGTGCCAGCAGTGAGAAAGGGAGGGGTACCGGGGAGCTGTTTTTT
TRBV12-3/TRBV12-4	.	many	TRBJ1-1	CASSLMPATEAFF	TGTGCCAGCAGTTTAATGCCAGCCACTGAAGCTTTCTTT
TRBV12-3/TRBV12-4	TRBD2	many	TRBJ2-7	CASSPMGTSGIDQYF	TGTGCCAGCAGCCCGATGGGGACTAGCGGGATAGATCAGTACTTC
TRBV5-8	TRBD1	.	TRBJ2-5	CASSLALGTGPQETQYF	TGTGCCAGCAGCTTGGCCTTAGGGACAGGGCCCCAAGAGACCCAGTACTTC
TRBV4-3	TRBD2	.	TRBJ2-1	CASSYSGGVREQFF	TGCGCCAGCAGCTATAGCGGGGGGGTGAGGGAGCAGTTCTTC
TRBV28	.	.	TRBJ2-3	CASSVGGQGSDTQYF	TGTGCCAGCAGTGTGGGCGGTCAGGGGTCGGATACGCAGTATTTT
TRBV9	.	.	TRBJ2-2	CASSVEASTRTGELFF	TGTGCCAGCAGCGTAGAGGCTAGCACCCGGACCGGGGAGCTGTTTTTT
TRBV5-1	.	many	TRBJ2-3	CASSPLGGTDTQYF	TGCGCCAGCAGCCCCCTGGGGGGCACAGATACGCAGTATTTT
TRBV2	TRBD1	many	TRBJ1-5	CASSGQGANQPQHF	TGTGCCAGCAGTGGACAGGGCGCCAATCAGCCCCAGCATTTT
TRBV12-3/TRBV12-4	.	few	TRBJ2-7	CASSGTLPYEQYF	TGTGCCAGCAGTGGGACACTCCCCTACGAGCAGTACTTC
TRBV25-1	TRBD1	many	TRBJ1-1	CASETGMNTEAFF	TGTGCCAGCGAGACAGGGATGAACACTGAAGCTTTCTTT
TRBV12-3/TRBV12-4	.	many	TRBJ2-1	CASTYSRGPGGNEQFF	TGTGCCAGCACCTACTCCAGGGGGCCGGGGGGCAATGAGCAGTTCTTC
TRBV6-2/TRBV6-3	.	few	TRBJ2-2	CASRIPGELFF	TGTGCCAGCAGGATTCCCGGGGAGCTGTTTTTT
TRBV11-2	.	few	TRBJ2-1	CASSPPPRATSNNEQFF	TGTGCCAGCAGCCCACCCCCCCGGGCCACTTCCAACAATGAGCAGTTCTTC
TRBV12-3/TRBV12-4	TRBD1	many	TRBJ1-1	CASNTQGYTEAFF	TGTGCCAGCAATACACAGGGGTACACTGAAGCTTTCTTT
TRBV29-1	.	.	TRBJ2-3	CSGGATDTQYF	TGCAGCGGAGGCGCCACAGATACGCAGTATTTT
TRBV5-6	.	.	TRBJ1-4	CASSPGVVPTNEKLFF	TGTGCCAGCAGCCCCGGGGTCGTTCCAACTAATGAAAAACTGTTTTTT
TRBV5-1	TRBD2	.	TRBJ2-7	CASSPGRGVPYEQYF	TGCGCCAGCAGCCCTGGTCGGGGGGTCCCCTACGAGCAGTACTTC
TRBV4-2	TRBD1	few	TRBJ2-7	CASSRTRQGLYEQYF	TGTGCCAGCAGCCGAACCAGACAGGGCCTCTACGAGCAGTACTTC
TRBV14	.	many	TRBJ2-5	CASSPQVQETQYF	TGTGCCAGCAGCCCACAGGTTCAAGAGACCCAGTACTTC
TRBV6-2/TRBV6-3	TRBD2	.	TRBJ2-3	CASSYGLAGDTQYF	TGTGCCAGCAGTTACGGGCTAGCGGGAGATACGCAGTATTTT
TRBV29-1	TRBD1	.	TRBJ1-2	CSVSLQGYYGYTF	TGCAGCGTCAGCCTACAGGGGTACTATGGCTACACCTTC
TRBV10-3	TRBD2	few	TRBJ2-7	CAISESASGNFYEQYF	TGTGCCATCAGTGAGTCGGCTAGCGGGAATTTCTACGAGCAGTACTTC
TRBV18	.	.	TRBJ1-2	CASSPTDSPRGYTF	TGTGCCAGCTCACCAACTGACTCCCCTCGGGGCTACACCTTC
TRBV6-4	.	few	TRBJ1-6	CASSESGSYNSPLHF	TGTGCCAGCAGTGAATCGGGGTCCTATAATTCACCCCTCCACTTT
TRBV7-2	TRBD2	few	TRBJ2-3	CASSPRLAGGGDTQYF	TGTGCCAGCAGCCCCAGACTAGCGGGAGGGGGAGATACGCAGTATTTT
TRBV9	.	few	TRBJ2-3	CASSYGLATTDTQYF	TGTGCCAGCAGCTACGGGCTAGCGACTACAGATACGCAGTATTTT
TRBV12-3/TRBV12-4	TRBD2	few	TRBJ2-7	CASSFASGRAHEQYF	TGTGCCAGCAGTTTTGCTAGCGGGAGGGCCCACGAGCAGTACTTC